This T cell receptor beta chain was identified during a study of a mutant IDH1 vaccine in newly diagnosed glioma. Indicated time point: week 11, during vaccination. Each dose delivered 300 ug of mutant IDH1 20-mer peptide subcutaneously with imiquimod. CDR3 length equals 14 residues. Germline values: CDR1 MNHNY, CDR2 SVGAGI (reference sequence). After removal of 2 bases from V and 8 bases from J, the junction contained 2 bases not matched to a gene. Only in-frame clones appear in the TCRdb table, and some are missing; sequencing was by immunoSEQ multiplex PCR. The sample has about 120,000 clones; around 80% are singletons. With respect to this clone: Its antigen is unknown.

The sample was PBMCs, taken from a glioma patient whose treatment included an IDH1 peptide vaccine. This TCR was recovered from a man aged 35 to 55 with glioma. V usage is TRBV6-6 and J usage is TRBJ2-1, with 11 bases matching TRBD2. The CDR3 loop reads CASSYTSGSYEQFF. DNA of the CDR3: TGTGCCAGCAGTTACACTAGCGGGAGCTATGAGCAGTTCTTC.